The T cell receptor beta chain described here comes from a study of blood T cell repertoires in COVID-19. Background on the study: PBMCs, B-cell-depleted T cells, or T cells were the source of the cDNA or gDNA that made up the material.

Sequencing used immunoSEQ multiplex PCR; TCRdb keeps in-frame clones, though not all of them. Of 25,000 to 30,000 clones in the sample, roughly 80% are singletons; the top ten hold over 30%. The count of this clone is one. There are 15 residues in the CDR3. Germline V lookup: CDR1 SGDLS, CDR2 YYNGEE. The trim removed 0 bases at V and 5 bases at J, leaving 3 bases unmatched. The TCR sequence derives from a man between 65 and 85 years old with acute or convalescent COVID-19. Sequencing was carried out using peripheral blood. This chain connects TRBV9 to TRBJ2-1; TRBD2 matches at 9 bases. The CDR3 sequence is CASSVVSSGNNEQFF. Here the CDR3 DNA reads TGTGCCAGCAGCGTAGTTTCTAGCGGGAACAATGAGCAGTTCTTC.